This T cell receptor beta chain came from a study of beta chain features in type 1 diabetes. Study-level findings and limits: VDJ junctions sequenced from type 1 diabetes patients showed fewer insertions and more deletions.

Since all of the isolated RNA was reverse transcribed, expressed TCRB transcripts were what got sequenced. TCRdb's table, derived via immunoSEQ multiplex PCR, lists solely in-frame clones and lacks some. The sample lists around 320,000 clones, 13% to 15% occurring once. About this clone: The antigen is unknown.

V lost 10 bases and J lost 6, with 16 bases in between. The germline CDR1 and CDR2 sequences are ENHRY and SYGVKD. CDR3 size: 14 residues. This receptor was identified in a young man in good health. The sequenced sample was central memory CD4+ T cells from blood. V usage is TRBV10-3 and J usage is TRBJ1-6; D might be TRBD1 (5 bases). DNA for the CDR3: TGTGCCACCGTCCTGACAGCTACTAATTCACCCCTCCACTTT. Translation gives CATVLTATNSPLHF.